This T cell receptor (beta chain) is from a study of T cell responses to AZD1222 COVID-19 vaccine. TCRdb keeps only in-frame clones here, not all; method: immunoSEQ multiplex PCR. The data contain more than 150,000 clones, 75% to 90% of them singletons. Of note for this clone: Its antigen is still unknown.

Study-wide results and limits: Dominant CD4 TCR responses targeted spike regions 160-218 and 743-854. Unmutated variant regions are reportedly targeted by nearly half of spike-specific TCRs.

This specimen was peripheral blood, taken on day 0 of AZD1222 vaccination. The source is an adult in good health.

DNA for the CDR3: TGTGCCAGCAGCTTTCCCCCGACCGGGACAGCTAATTCACCCCTCCACTTT. Translated, it gives CASSFPPTGTANSPLHF. The chain uses TRBV7-9 and TRBJ1-6; 7 bases align to TRBD1. This CDR3 contains 17 residues. After removal of 3 bases from V and 6 bases from J, the junction contained 11 bases not matched to a gene. Germline-derived CDR1 and CDR2 are SEHNR and FQNEAQ (reference sequence).